The sequence of this T cell receptor (beta chain) was determined in a study of shared clonotypes between healthy human individuals. Several immunoSEQ plates held equal portions of the genomic DNA taken from each subset. Each unsorted PBMC replicate got 300 ng genomic DNA, approximately 29,000 genomes. In the original analysis: ImmunoSEQ gave junction-only sequences without quality scores, so filtering differed. Profiling relied on immunoSEQ multiplex PCR, and the TCRdb table lists in-frame clones only, not all of them. V, J and clone size derive from that table, while D and trimming were established from the DNA sequence. The sample records 450,000 to 500,000 clones, about 80% being singletons. Without sorting, samples used some 90 million PBMCs for genomic DNA. Germline CDR1 reads SGHNT; CDR2 reads YYREEE (reference sequence). The V and J ends lost 5 bases and 4 bases, in that order; junction bases with no gene match: 6. This CDR3 contains 14 residues.

The chain is built from TRBV5-4 and TRBJ2-1; 7 bases are a match to TRBD2. The sequenced sample was PBMCs. This receptor was identified in a woman aged 40-49 years in good health. Some clones in this sample may be carry-over from other donors' samples. The CDR3 loop is CASRGDYLYNEQFF. The CDR3 DNA sequence: TGTGCCAGCAGGGGGGACTATTTGTACAATGAGCAGTTCTTC.